This TCR beta chain originates from a study of blood T cell repertoires in COVID-19 (dated by TCRdb to 2018 to 2020). For the wider study: Recovered participants in ImmuneRACE Cohort 3 were defined as having two consecutive negative NP/OP PCR tests, clearance from a healthcare professional, or resolution of symptoms. Collaborator samples came from the United States, Italy and Spain and covered acute and convalescent phases of COVID-19. Samples were obtained from the ongoing ImmuneRACE study (first 160 participants) and from 1,200 or so subjects provided by 6 global collaborators. The dataset comprised deeply sampled blood TCRbeta repertoires from subjects exposed to, actively infected with, or recovered from COVID-19. Where HLA class I and class II types were available, the types were taken from metadata supplied by the sample provider, not from assay-based typing. A de-identified subject ID, COVID-19 status, age in years and sex were almost always included in the sample metadata. The repertoires were released in a freely available public database intended as a resource for research on the immune response to SARS-CoV-2. The prospective study material was composed of cDNA or gDNA derived from T cells, B-cell-depleted T cells, or PBMCs. Broader findings and caveats from the paper: How much clinical and demographic metadata was included differed by source and by participant, and the metadata was provided uncurated.

TCRbeta CDR3 regions were amplified from genomic DNA using the immunoSEQ Assay, a bias-controlled multiplex PCR. As for how the authors treated the data: Nucleated cell counts per sample were estimated from amplification of reference gene primers within the assay. To quantify the absolute abundance of each unique TCRbeta CDR3 rearrangement, sequence reads were collapsed and filtered. For each sample, productive Simpson clonality was calculated as the square root of Simpson's diversity index over productive rearrangements. What TCRdb holds here is the immuneACCESS table cut down to in-frame rearrangements. Part of the clones is not present; checked against another copy, under half of the missing clones reflect an unresolved V gene, and the others are unexplained. V and J calls and clone size follow that table, whereas D and trimming were derived from the DNA. This sample is represented by 350,000 to 400,000 clones; 87% of them were singletons. Around 2% of the sample is in the top ten clones.

In the prospective study, participants were roughly 18 to 100 years old, resided in about 25 geographic areas of the United States, and were enrolled through a virtual design. To assign participants to cohorts, the prospective study relied on clinical history that participants themselves reported in a screening survey and a study questionnaire. Mobile phlebotomists in the prospective study collected whole blood, serum and a nasopharyngeal or oropharyngeal swab from every participant. Additional blood draws and questionnaires over an approximately two-month period could optionally be provided by prospective study participants. Prospective study blood samples were shipped either frozen or at room temperature before DNA extraction. This clone was recorded a few times. The antigen this receptor binds is unknown. Per-base qualities were not stored, and no clone one base away is much larger. The germline V gene supplies CDR1 SGHRS and CDR2 YFSETQ. Reading from cysteine to phenylalanine, the CDR3 counts 13 amino acids. The CDR3 DNA has 39 bases and is translated from base 1. The germline V and J ends show losses of 3 bases and 8 bases respectively, and no gene match explains 7 bases of the junction.

The sequencing sample was made of PBMCs or T cells enriched from blood (not recorded which). In this chain, TRBV5-1 is recombined with TRBJ1-2; 7 bases in the junction line up with TRBD1. The receptor was derived from a man aged 40-55 years in a cohort exposed to, infected with or recovered from COVID-19 (not recorded which). The CDR3 protein: CASSSTGERGYTF. The DNA sequence is as follows: TGCGCCAGCAGCTCAACAGGGGAGCGGGGCTACACCTTC.